This TCR beta chain was sequenced for a study of CD8 T cells in ankylosing spondylitis. General study points: Within ankylosing spondylitis blood, a TCR beta motif made up of fewer than ten highly homologous variants appeared to be characteristic. With a CD8+ phenotype, disease-linked clones were relatively rare in peripheral blood.

Concerning this clonotype itself: Its cognate antigen is unknown.

CDR1 and CDR2 from the germline V gene are MGHRA and YSYEKL. V dropped 0 bases and J dropped 1 base, with 6 bases sitting between them. This CDR3 has 14 amino acids. As the method for making TCR beta libraries, quantitative 5'-RACE with molecular barcodes was used. TCRdb independently ran MiXCR on the 5' RACE reads; one entry per CDR3 protein. The sample shows some 840,000 distinct CDR3 sequences, 12% of them seen only once. The chain links TRBV4-1 to TRBJ2-5; D gene unclear. This receptor was taken from a male donor with ankylosing spondylitis. The material sequenced was blood, either unsorted or a sorted T cell fraction (not recorded which). CDR3 region: CASSQEHSQETQYF. In DNA form, the CDR3 reads TGCGCCAGCAGCCAAGAGCACAGCCAAGAGACCCAGTACTTC.